Presented here are 22 T cell receptor beta chains from one specimen sequenced in a study of blood T cell repertoires in COVID-19. The data were produced by immunoSEQ multiplex PCR, yet TCRdb's version contains in-frame clones alone and is incomplete. The sample has more than 45,000 clones; more than 75% are singletons. Sequencing input: peripheral blood. These receptor sequences come from a woman in her sixties with acute or convalescent COVID-19.

The chain employs TRBV2 and TRBJ1-4; TRBD1 matches 11 bases. V trimming: 1 base; J trimming: 7 bases; junction bases outside the gene matches: 2. The CDR3 contains 15 residues. Germline V gene lookup returns CDR1 SNHLY and CDR2 FYNNEI. CDR3 sequence: CASSEGGQGVEKLFF. Written as DNA, the CDR3 is TGTGCCAGCAGTGAAGGGGGACAGGGGGTTGAAAAACTGTTTTTT.

The V gene is TRBV2, the J gene TRBJ2-5; 9 bases are a match to TRBD2. Germline V lookup: CDR1 SNHLY, CDR2 FYNNEI. CDR3 length equals 15 residues. V shed 6 bases and J 0 bases; nucleotides not matched to a gene: 5. CDR3 nucleotide sequence: TGTGCCAGCAGGTGGATAGCGGGAGACCAAGAGACCCAGTACTTC. Translating gives CASRWIAGDQETQYF. The complete variable domain, with remaining parts taken from reference TRBV2 and TRBJ2-5, reads EPEVTQTPSHQVTQMGQEVILRCVPISNHLYFYWYRQILGQKVEFLVSFYNNEISEKSEIFDDQFSVERPDGSNFTLKIRSTKLEDSAMYFCASRWIAGDQETQYFGPGTRLLVL.

The chain employs TRBV7-8 and TRBJ1-1; tentative D call: TRBD1 (6 bases). V lost 4 bases, J lost 1 base, and 13 bases lay in between. The CDR3 length is 15 residues. Germline values: CDR1 SGHVS, CDR2 FQNEAQ. The DNA for the CDR3 is TGTGCCAGCAGCTCCCTCGGGGGGCGGAACACTGAAGCTTTCTTT. As protein: CASSSLGGRNTEAFF. The full variable domain, with the rest looked up from reference TRBV7-8 and TRBJ1-1, is GAGVSQSPRYKVAKRGQDVALRCDPISGHVSLFWYQQALGQGPEFLTYFQNEAQLDKSGLPSDRFFAERPEGSVSTLKIQRTQQEDSAVYLCASSSLGGRNTEAFFGQGTRLTVV.

The V gene is TRBV7-3, the J gene TRBJ2-5; 7 bases agree with TRBD2. CDR1 is SGHTA and CDR2 is FQGTGA in the germline V gene. With 1 base clipped from V and 5 bases from J, the junction kept 4 bases outside the gene matches. CDR3 length: 14 amino acids. Here the CDR3 reads CASSLSGSGETQYF. The DNA of the CDR3 is TGTGCCAGCAGCTTAAGCGGGAGTGGTGAGACCCAGTACTTC.

The chain is built from TRBV12-5 and TRBJ1-5; the D gene is possibly TRBD1 (6 bases). Trimming shortened V by 0 bases and J by 6 bases, and 15 bases separated the two germline ends. This CDR3 comprises 16 residues. Germline V gene sequence: CDR1 LGHNT, CDR2 FRNRAP. The CDR3 DNA is TGTGCTAGTGGTTTGGTAGTGGGGGCTAGGAGTCAGCCCCAGCATTTT. It translates to CASGLVVGARSQPQHF.

The chain is built from TRBV6-1 and TRBJ1-2; the D gene is possibly TRBD1 (6 bases). The CDR3 contains 14 residues. The V end was cut by 1 base, the J end by 4 bases, with 10 bases between. Per the germline V gene, CDR1 is MNHNS and CDR2 is SASEGT. The CDR3 protein is CASSEGARGYGYTF. The CDR3, as DNA: TGTGCCAGCAGTGAAGGGGCCAGGGGCTATGGCTACACCTTC.

This chain connects TRBV19 to TRBJ1-2; 8 nucleotides match TRBD1. Per germline, CDR1 LNHDA and CDR2 SQIVND (reference sequence). This CDR3 has 14 amino acids. With V trimmed by 6 bases and J by 0 bases, 3 bases remained unmatched. The CDR3 loop reads CASSLQGANYGYTF. The CDR3 nucleotides are TGTGCCAGTAGCCTACAGGGGGCTAACTATGGCTACACCTTC.

J is TRBJ2-6 and V is TRBV5-1; D possibly corresponds to TRBD1 (5 bases). This CDR3 comprises 16 residues. Between the trimmed V and J ends, which lost 0 bases and 2 bases, there was a span of 9 bases. Germline loops: CDR1 SGHRS, CDR2 YFSETQ. CDR3 coding DNA: TGCGCCAGCAGCTTGGACAGGAGTACTGGGGCCAACGTCCTGACTTTC. This encodes CASSLDRSTGANVLTF. The variable domain in full, with the rest retrieved from reference TRBV5-1 and TRBJ2-6, is KAGVTQTPRYLIKTRGQQVTLSCSPISGHRSVSWYQQTPGQGLQFLFEYFSETQRNKGNFPGRFSGRQFSNSRSEMNVSTLELGDSALYLCASSLDRSTGANVLTFGAGSRLTVL.

The J gene is TRBJ2-7, the V gene TRBV24-1; no reliable D call. V lost 8 bases to trimming and J lost 3 bases, with 16 bases between them. This CDR3 has 14 amino acids. CDR1 is KGHDR and CDR2 is SFDVKD in the germline V gene. The CDR3 DNA follows: TGTGCCACCATCCATATGCGACGAGGCTACGAGCAGTACTTC. Translating gives CATIHMRRGYEQYF.

This clone turned up a few times. The chain has TRBV7-2 and TRBJ1-6; D uncertain. This CDR3 has 13 amino acids. V was pared by 5 bases and J by 13 bases, with 15 bases between. Germline V gene lookup returns CDR1 SGHTA and CDR2 FQGNSA. The CDR3 spells CASSVDIVLPLHF. CDR3 DNA: TGTGCCAGCAGCGTAGACATTGTCCTCCCCCTCCACTTT.

The chain combines TRBV19 with TRBJ1-5; D unresolved. V lost 8 bases and J lost 4, with 9 bases in between. CDR3 length: 12 residues. Germline V gene sequence: CDR1 LNHDA, CDR2 SQIVND (reference sequence). The CDR3: CASDKWNQPQHF. CDR3 nucleotide sequence: TGTGCCAGTGACAAGTGGAATCAGCCCCAGCATTTT.

The V and J genes are TRBV5-4 and TRBJ2-5; 12 bases map to TRBD2. Germline assignment: CDR1 SGHNT and CDR2 YYREEE (reference sequence). This CDR3 is 20 amino acids long. The J segment lost 7 bases and the V segment lost 4 bases, leaving 23 bases of the junction unmatched. Written as DNA, the CDR3 is TGTGCCAGCAGCCGGTTGTCTAGCGGGAGGGCCGGTGAGAAAAGAGGGACCCAGTACTTC. Encoded protein: CASSRLSSGRAGEKRGTQYF.

The table lists this clone with a count of one. The CDR3 reads CASNRLATYEQYF. The CDR3 coding sequence is TGTGCCAGCAACCGGCTAGCCACATACGAGCAGTACTTC. The chain uses TRBV2 and TRBJ2-7, with D tentatively TRBD2 (5 bases). Germline values: CDR1 SNHLY, CDR2 FYNNEI. The CDR3 totals 13 residues. V gave up 7 bases and J gave up 4 bases, with 14 bases separating them.

V and J are TRBV19 and TRBJ2-5; 10 bases match TRBD2. This CDR3 has 15 amino acids. The trim removed 5 bases at V and 2 bases at J, leaving 5 bases unmatched. Germline V lookup: CDR1 LNHDA, CDR2 SQIVND (reference sequence). Here the CDR3 DNA reads TGTGCCAGTAGTCCGCCGGGACTAGCGCAAGAGACCCAGTACTTC. As protein: CASSPPGLAQETQYF. The full variable domain, its missing parts supplied by reference TRBV19 and TRBJ2-5, is DGGITQSPKYLFRKEGQNVTLSCEQNLNHDAMYWYRQDPGQGLRLIYYSQIVNDFQKGDIAEGYSVSREKKESFPLTVTSAQKNPTAFYLCASSPPGLAQETQYFGPGTRLLVL.

Of note for this clone: Compared with germline, one end of the junction differs, possibly owing to a read error. The chain uses TRBV7-7 and TRBJ2-7; TRBD2 is a possible D gene (6 bases). The germline V gene encodes CDR1 SSHAT and CDR2 FNYEAQ (reference sequence). The CDR3 extends over 16 amino acids. DNA for the CDR3: TGTGCTAGCAGCCCCCGATTGGGGGGAGCCCTCTACGAGCAGTACTTC. It encodes CASSPRLGGALYEQYF.

V and J are TRBV4-2 and TRBJ2-5, with TRBD1 as a possible D gene (5 bases). CDR1 and CDR2 from the germline V gene are LGHNA and YNFKEQ. The CDR3 is 14 residues long. V was pared by 1 base and J by 2 bases, with 8 bases between. The CDR3 DNA reads TGTGCCAGCAGCCAAGGGGCAGGGCAAGAGACCCAGTACTTC. This sequence encodes CASSQGAGQETQYF.

This clone appeared a single time. This rearrangement joins TRBV5-4 to TRBJ2-3, with D unclear. This CDR3 contains 15 residues. Per the germline V gene, CDR1 is SGHNT and CDR2 is YYREEE (reference sequence). V was trimmed by 3 bases and J by 4 bases, leaving 15 bases between them. For the CDR3, the DNA is TGTGCCAGCAGCTCCAGATCTGAAATGTCAGATACGCAGTATTTT. This encodes CASSSRSEMSDTQYF. Combining the CDR3 with reference TRBV5-4 and TRBJ2-3 gives the whole variable domain ETGVTQSPTHLIKTRGQQVTLRCSSQSGHNTVSWYQQALGQGPQFIFQYYREEENGRGNFPPRFSGLQFPNYSSELNVNALELDDSALYLCASSSRSEMSDTQYFGPGTRLTVL.

This clone was counted a few times. This CDR3 reads CASSFGTLYTEAFF. The CDR3 region has the DNA TGTGCCAGCAGCTTCGGGACACTTTACACTGAAGCTTTCTTT. The rearrangement links TRBV7-2 to TRBJ1-1, with a possible D match to TRBD1 (6 bases). Trimming stripped 3 bases from V and 3 bases from J, with 11 bases between. This CDR3 region has 14 residues. Germline-derived CDR1 and CDR2 are SGHTA and FQGNSA.

V gene TRBV7-8 combines with J gene TRBJ1-5, with a tentative D call TRBD1 (6 bases). Germline V lookup: CDR1 SGHVS, CDR2 FQNEAQ. V lost 5 bases and J 1 base, leaving 15 bases between the germline ends. There are 16 residues in the CDR3. The CDR3 here is CASSQFRTESNQPQHF. Written as DNA, the CDR3 is TGTGCCAGCAGCCAATTCCGGACAGAAAGCAATCAGCCCCAGCATTTT.

This clone was recorded once. CDR3 amino acids: CASSELRGYEQYF. The CDR3 bases are TGTGCCAGCAGTGAATTAAGGGGGTACGAGCAGTACTTC. The gene calls are TRBV2 and TRBJ2-7, with D possibly being TRBD1 (6 bases). Germline CDR1 SNHLY, CDR2 FYNNEI. V dropped 2 bases and J dropped 4 bases, with 9 bases sitting between them. The CDR3 spans 13 residues.

The chain has TRBV6-5 and TRBJ1-4; possible D gene TRBD1, 6 bases. This CDR3 contains 15 residues. The germline CDR1 and CDR2 sequences are MNHEY and SVGAGI. The V end was cut by 7 bases, the J end by 2 bases, with 14 bases between. For the CDR3, the DNA is TGTGCCAGCAAAATGGGGGGGCGGACTAATGAAAAACTGTTTTTT. Translated: CASKMGGRTNEKLFF.

The gene calls are TRBV29-1 and TRBJ1-4; a possible D gene is TRBD1 (6 bases). CDR1 is SQVTM and CDR2 is ANQGSEA in the germline V gene. V was cut by 4 bases and J by 8 bases, with 17 bases left in between. The CDR3 runs 14 residues. CDR3 sequence: CSVGTGRRDEKLFF. The DNA of the CDR3 is TGCAGCGTTGGAACAGGGCGACGGGACGAAAAACTGTTTTTT.